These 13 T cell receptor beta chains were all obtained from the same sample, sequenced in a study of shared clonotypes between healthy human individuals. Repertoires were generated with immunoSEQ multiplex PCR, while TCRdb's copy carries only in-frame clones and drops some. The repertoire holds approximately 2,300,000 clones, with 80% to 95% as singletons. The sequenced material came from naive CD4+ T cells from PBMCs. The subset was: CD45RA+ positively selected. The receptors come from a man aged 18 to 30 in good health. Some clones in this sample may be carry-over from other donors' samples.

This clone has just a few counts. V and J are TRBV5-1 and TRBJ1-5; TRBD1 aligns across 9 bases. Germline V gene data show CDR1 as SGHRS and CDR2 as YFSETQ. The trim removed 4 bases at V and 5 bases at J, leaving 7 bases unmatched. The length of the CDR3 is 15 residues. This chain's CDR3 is CASSPGTGNYQPQHF. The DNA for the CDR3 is TGCGCCAGCAGCCCTGGGACAGGGAACTATCAGCCCCAGCATTTT.

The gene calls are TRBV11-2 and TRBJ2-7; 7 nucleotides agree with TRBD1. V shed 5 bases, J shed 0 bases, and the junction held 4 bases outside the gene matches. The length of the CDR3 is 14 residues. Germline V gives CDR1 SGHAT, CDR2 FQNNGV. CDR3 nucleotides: TGTGCCAGCAGCGCGGACAGGATCTCCTACGAGCAGTACTTC. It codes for CASSADRISYEQYF.

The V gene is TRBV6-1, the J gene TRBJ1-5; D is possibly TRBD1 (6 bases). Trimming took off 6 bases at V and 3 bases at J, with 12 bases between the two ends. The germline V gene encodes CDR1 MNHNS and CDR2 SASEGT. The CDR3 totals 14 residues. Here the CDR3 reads CASRGQPLNQPQHF. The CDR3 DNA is TGTGCCAGCAGAGGACAGCCCCTCAATCAGCCCCAGCATTTT.

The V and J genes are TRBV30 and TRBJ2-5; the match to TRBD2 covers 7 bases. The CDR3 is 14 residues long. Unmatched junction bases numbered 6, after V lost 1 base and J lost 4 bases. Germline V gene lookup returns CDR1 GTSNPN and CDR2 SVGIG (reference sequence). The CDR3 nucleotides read TGTGCCTGGAGTGGCACTGGGACTACAGAGACCCAGTACTTC. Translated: CAWSGTGTTETQYF.

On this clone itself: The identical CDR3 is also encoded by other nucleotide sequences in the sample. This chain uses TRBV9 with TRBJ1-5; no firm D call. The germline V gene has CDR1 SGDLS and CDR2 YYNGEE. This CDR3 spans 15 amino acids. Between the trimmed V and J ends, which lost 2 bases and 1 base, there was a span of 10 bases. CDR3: CASSVGGNSNQPQHF. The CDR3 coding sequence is TGTGCCAGCAGCGTCGGCGGGAACAGCAATCAGCCCCAGCATTTT.

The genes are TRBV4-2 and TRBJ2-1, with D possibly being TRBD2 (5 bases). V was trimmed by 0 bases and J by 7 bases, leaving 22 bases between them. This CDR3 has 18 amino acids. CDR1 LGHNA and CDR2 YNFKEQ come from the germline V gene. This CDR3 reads CASSQDPSRGLLGNEQFF. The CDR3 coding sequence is TGTGCCAGCAGCCAAGACCCCAGCCGGGGATTGTTGGGGAATGAGCAGTTCTTC.

The CDR3 region has the DNA TGTGCCAGCAGGGCCGGGACAGGGGGAGAAGAGACCCAGTACTTC. It specifies CASRAGTGGEETQYF. V is TRBV6-1 and J is TRBJ2-5; 11 bases match TRBD1. Trimming at V came to 6 bases and at J to 3 bases, leaving 6 bases not matched to a gene. CDR3 length: 15 residues. Germline V gene lookup returns CDR1 MNHNS and CDR2 SASEGT.

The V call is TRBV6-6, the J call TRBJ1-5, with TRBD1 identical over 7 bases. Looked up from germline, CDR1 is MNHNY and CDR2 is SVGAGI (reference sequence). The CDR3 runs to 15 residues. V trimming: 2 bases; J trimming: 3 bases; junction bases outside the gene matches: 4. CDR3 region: CASSYPGGSNQPQHF. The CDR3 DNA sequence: TGTGCCAGCAGTTACCCAGGGGGATCCAATCAGCCCCAGCATTTT.

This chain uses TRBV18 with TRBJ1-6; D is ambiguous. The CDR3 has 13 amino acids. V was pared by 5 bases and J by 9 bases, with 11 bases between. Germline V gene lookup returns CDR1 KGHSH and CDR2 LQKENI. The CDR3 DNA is TGTGCCAGCTCAAATGGGCTAAGTTCACCCCTCCACTTT. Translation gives CASSNGLSSPLHF.

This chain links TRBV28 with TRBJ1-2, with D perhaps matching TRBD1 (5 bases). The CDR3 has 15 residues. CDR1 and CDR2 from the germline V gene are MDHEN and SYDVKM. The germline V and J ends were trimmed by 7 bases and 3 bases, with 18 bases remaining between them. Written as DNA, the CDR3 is TGTGCCAGCATGGTGGGTGGTGGGGGAGACTATGGCTACACCTTC. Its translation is CASMVGGGGDYGYTF.

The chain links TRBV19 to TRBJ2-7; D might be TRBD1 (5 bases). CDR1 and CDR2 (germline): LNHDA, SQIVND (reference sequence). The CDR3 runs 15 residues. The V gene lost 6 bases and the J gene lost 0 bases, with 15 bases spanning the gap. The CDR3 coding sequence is TGTGCCAGTAGAATATACCCGACAGCCTCCTACGAGCAGTACTTC. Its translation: CASRIYPTASYEQYF.

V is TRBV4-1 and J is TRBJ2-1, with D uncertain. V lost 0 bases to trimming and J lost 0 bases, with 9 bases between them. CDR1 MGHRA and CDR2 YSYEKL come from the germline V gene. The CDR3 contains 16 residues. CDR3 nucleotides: TGCGCCAGCAGCCAAGAGAGCAGTAGCTCCTACAATGAGCAGTTCTTC. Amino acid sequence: CASSQESSSSYNEQFF.

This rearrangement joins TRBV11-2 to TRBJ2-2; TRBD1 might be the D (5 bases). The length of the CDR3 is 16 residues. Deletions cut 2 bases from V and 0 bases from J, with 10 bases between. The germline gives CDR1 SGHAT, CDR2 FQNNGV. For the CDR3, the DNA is TGTGCCAGCAGCTTACAGGGCCCCTCGAACACCGGGGAGCTGTTTTTT. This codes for CASSLQGPSNTGELFF.